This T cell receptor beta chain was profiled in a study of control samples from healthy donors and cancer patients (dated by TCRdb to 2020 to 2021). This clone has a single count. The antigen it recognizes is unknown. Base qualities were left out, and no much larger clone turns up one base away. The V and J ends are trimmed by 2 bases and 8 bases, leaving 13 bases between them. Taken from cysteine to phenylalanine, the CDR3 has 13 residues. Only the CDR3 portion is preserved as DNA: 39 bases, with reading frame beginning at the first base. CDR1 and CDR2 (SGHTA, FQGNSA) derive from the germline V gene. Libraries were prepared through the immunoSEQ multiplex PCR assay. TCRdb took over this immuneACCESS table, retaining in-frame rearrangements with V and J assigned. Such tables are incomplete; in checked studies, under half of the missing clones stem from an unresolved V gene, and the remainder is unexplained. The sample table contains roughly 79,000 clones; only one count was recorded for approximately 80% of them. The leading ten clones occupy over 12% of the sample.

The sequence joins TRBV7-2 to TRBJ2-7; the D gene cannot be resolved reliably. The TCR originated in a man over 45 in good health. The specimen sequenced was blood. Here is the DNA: TGTGCCAGCAGCTTATCGTGGGATACGAAGCAGTACTTC. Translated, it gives CASSLSWDTKQYF.